These 18 T cell receptor beta chains came from one sample sequenced in a study of blood T cell repertoires in COVID-19. The data were produced by immunoSEQ multiplex PCR, yet TCRdb's version contains in-frame clones alone and is incomplete. Of under 150,000 clones listed, 75% to 90% are singletons. Sequencing was performed on peripheral blood. These TCRs come from a man in his fifties or sixties with active or convalescent COVID-19.

The CDR3 is CASSPPQGQGAYEQYF. The CDR3, as DNA: TGTGCCAGCTCACCACCACAAGGACAGGGAGCCTACGAGCAGTACTTC. This chain uses TRBV18 with TRBJ2-7; TRBD1 aligns across 8 bases. V was clipped by 0 bases and J by 2 bases; unmatched bases: 6. The CDR3 runs 16 residues. In germline, CDR1 is KGHSH, CDR2 LQKENI.

The chain is built from TRBV6-5 and TRBJ2-7; the D gene is possibly TRBD2 (6 bases). This CDR3 has 13 residues. Germline CDR1 MNHEY, CDR2 SVGAGI. Trimming left V 6 bases short and J 3 bases short, with 12 bases between. Written as DNA, the CDR3 is TGTGCCAGCAGGGGAGGAGGTAGCTACGAGCAGTACTTC. It yields the protein CASRGGGSYEQYF.

The rearrangement joins TRBV7-2 to TRBJ2-3; D gene ambiguous. The CDR3 has 15 residues. Per germline, CDR1 SGHTA and CDR2 FQGNSA. V dropped 2 bases and J dropped 3 bases, with 12 bases sitting between them. The CDR3 loop is CASSLQAGNTDTQYF. DNA of the CDR3: TGTGCCAGCAGCTTACAGGCAGGCAATACAGATACGCAGTATTTT. Based on the CDR3 plus reference TRBV7-2 and TRBJ2-3, the full variable domain is GAGVSQSPSNKVTEKGKDVELRCDPISGHTALYWYRQSLGQGLEFLIYFQGNSAPDKSGLPSDRFSAERTGGSVSTLTIQRTQQEDSAVYLCASSLQAGNTDTQYFGPGTRLTVL.

The chain uses TRBV6-6 and TRBJ2-2; 9 bases map to TRBD2. CDR1 MNHNY and CDR2 SVGAGI come from the germline V gene (reference sequence). The CDR3 has 16 residues. The trim removed 6 bases at V and 1 base at J, leaving 6 bases unmatched. The CDR3 region is CASRLSGGKNTGELFF. The CDR3 region has the DNA TGTGCCAGCAGACTCAGCGGGGGGAAGAACACCGGGGAGCTGTTTTTT.

This CDR3 is CATSILDRENTEAFF. In DNA, the CDR3 is TGTGCCACCAGCATCCTGGACAGGGAGAACACTGAAGCTTTCTTT. The chain employs TRBV15 and TRBJ1-1; TRBD1 agrees at 8 bases. V was pared by 4 bases and J by 1 base, with 5 bases of the junction left unmatched. This CDR3 has 15 amino acids. The germline V gene has CDR1 LNHNV and CDR2 YYDKDF (reference sequence).

V is TRBV24-1 and J is TRBJ2-1, with 8 bases matching TRBD1. The CDR3 consists of 14 residues. Germline V gene data show CDR1 as KGHDR and CDR2 as SFDVKD. V shed 4 bases and J 5 bases; nucleotides not matched to a gene: 3. In DNA, the CDR3 is TGTGCCACCAGTGAGGTGGACAGGGACAATGAGCAGTTCTTC. This codes for CATSEVDRDNEQFF.

The chain has TRBV3-1 (or the pseudogene TRBV3-2) and TRBJ2-1, with TRBD2 identical over 7 bases. The length of the CDR3 is 14 residues. The ends lost 7 bases at V and 5 bases at J; junction bases unmatched: 8. Per the germline V gene, CDR1 is LGHDT and CDR2 is YNNKEL (reference sequence). In DNA form, the CDR3 reads TGTGCCAGCACCGCGGGAGAGCTCAACAATGAGCAGTTCTTC. Translation gives CASTAGELNNEQFF.

The chain couples TRBV4-1 to TRBJ2-3; 10 bases are a match to TRBD2. The CDR3 is 20 amino acids. The germline gives CDR1 MGHRA, CDR2 YSYEKL. The ends lost 0 bases at V and 4 bases at J; junction bases unmatched: 16. Written as DNA, the CDR3 is TGCGCCAGCAGCCAAGATTTTGACAGAAGCGGGGGGGCCCGGGCAGATACGCAGTATTTT. Translated, it gives CASSQDFDRSGGARADTQYF.

This rearrangement joins TRBV30 to TRBJ2-1, with 10 positions matching TRBD2. V shed 3 bases and J 6 bases; nucleotides not matched to a gene: 5. The CDR3 totals 14 residues. Germline CDR1 reads GTSNPN; CDR2 reads SVGIG (reference sequence). As DNA, the CDR3 is TGTGCCTGGAGCGGAGCGGGGGGGCCCAATGAGCAGTTCTTC. Translation gives CAWSGAGGPNEQFF.

The chain links TRBV7-2 to TRBJ1-1; D may be TRBD1 (6 bases). The germline V gene encodes CDR1 SGHTA and CDR2 FQGNSA. CDR3 length: 14 amino acids. V lost 6 bases, J lost 0 bases, and 11 bases lay in between. CDR3 protein: CASREGGMNTEAFF. The CDR3 coding sequence is TGTGCCAGCAGAGAGGGGGGGATGAACACTGAAGCTTTCTTT.

J is TRBJ2-1 and V is TRBV24-1, with TRBD1 identical over 10 bases. CDR3 size: 14 residues. The germline gives CDR1 KGHDR, CDR2 SFDVKD. Germline trimming cut 6 bases from V and 6 bases from J; bases unmatched to any gene: 4. CDR3 loop: CATSTGTGVNEQFF. CDR3 in DNA: TGTGCCACCAGTACCGGGACAGGGGTCAATGAGCAGTTCTTC.

The count of this clone is one. This rearrangement joins TRBV20-1 to TRBJ1-2; 8 bases agree with TRBD1. The CDR3 has 17 residues. The germline gives CDR1 DFQATT, CDR2 SNEGSKA (reference sequence). Trimming at V came to 3 bases and at J to 4 bases, leaving 16 bases not matched to a gene. The CDR3 region has the DNA TGCAGTGCTAGTGTCTGGGCAGGGGGCATCGAAGGCTATGGCTACACCTTC. Protein product: CSASVWAGGIEGYGYTF.

V is TRBV19 and J is TRBJ1-1; 8 nucleotides match TRBD1. Germline V gene sequence: CDR1 LNHDA, CDR2 SQIVND (reference sequence). V was pared by 9 bases and J by 6 bases, with 6 bases of the junction left unmatched. The CDR3 spans 12 residues. The CDR3 reads CASRGRSAEAFF. The CDR3, as DNA: TGTGCCAGCAGGGGGCGGAGCGCTGAAGCTTTCTTT.

This clone occurred a few times. This chain uses TRBV6-5 with TRBJ1-6, with D maybe TRBD1 (5 bases). Germline V gene sequence: CDR1 MNHEY, CDR2 SVGAGI. The CDR3 totals 13 residues. The ends were cut back, 4 bases at V and 10 bases at J, with 11 bases in the middle. CDR3 protein: CASSSQGWSPLHF. CDR3 coding DNA: TGTGCCAGCAGTTCCCAGGGTTGGTCACCCCTCCACTTT.

The V and J genes are TRBV4-1 and TRBJ1-6; 7 bases map to TRBD1. V was clipped by 2 bases and J by 5 bases; unmatched bases: 12. The germline CDR1 and CDR2 sequences are MGHRA and YSYEKL. The CDR3 loop spans 18 amino acids. CDR3 DNA: TGCGCCAGCAGCCAATACCCATGGAAGCAGGGGGATAATTCACCCCTCCACTTT. Protein product: CASSQYPWKQGDNSPLHF.

This chain uses TRBV9 with TRBJ2-7; a weak D match, TRBD1 (6 bases). V dropped 3 bases and J dropped 8 bases, with 21 bases sitting between them. CDR3 size: 15 residues. Germline-derived CDR1 and CDR2 are SGDLS and YYNGEE. The CDR3 DNA reads as TGTGCCAGCAGCGCGAGGACAGACCCTACGAGCAAGCAGTACTTC. Translation gives CASSARTDPTSKQYF. The full variable domain, rest sourced from reference TRBV9 and TRBJ2-7, is DSGVTQTPKHLITATGQRVTLRCSPRSGDLSVYWYQQSLDQGLQFLIQYYNGEERAKGNILERFSAQQFPDLHSELNLSSLELGDSALYFCASSARTDPTSKQYFGPGTRLTVT.

The J gene is TRBJ1-6, the V gene TRBV7-2; perhaps TRBD1 as D (5 bases). The V and J ends lost 3 bases and 10 bases respectively, with 10 bases between them. The CDR3 runs 13 residues. Germline CDR1 reads SGHTA; CDR2 reads FQGNSA. For the CDR3, the DNA is TGTGCCAGCAGCTTGTTCAGGGAATCACCCCTCCACTTT. Translated, it gives CASSLFRESPLHF.

The rearrangement links TRBV24-1 to TRBJ2-3; 7 positions match TRBD2. The trim removed 3 bases at V and 2 bases at J, leaving 7 bases unmatched. The CDR3 contains 16 residues. Per germline, CDR1 KGHDR and CDR2 SFDVKD. The CDR3 loop is CATSDAASGFTDTQYF. CDR3 DNA: TGTGCCACCAGTGATGCGGCTAGCGGATTCACAGATACGCAGTATTTT.